This T cell receptor beta chain was recorded in a study of blood T cells in healthy people across ages. A J-beta primer mix and a sample-barcoded 5' primer were used in a second PCR of roughly 6 to 11 cycles. In TCRdb, the 5' RACE reads were re-called with MiXCR into one record per CDR3 protein. The sample holds 1.8 million or so distinct CDR3 sequences; roughly two fifths are singletons and the top ten take under 30%. General study points: For the donors, CMV status was unknown and possibly confounded expanded clonotype changes. Older age coincided with a roughly linear decline in TCR beta diversity per million T cells.

With each sample, at least 5.5 micrograms of total RNA were extracted. With respect to this clonotype: Antigen specificity is unknown.

The CDR3 is 14 residues long. Germline trimming cut 4 bases from V and 3 bases from J; bases unmatched to any gene: 5. Germline V lookup: CDR1 SGHRS, CDR2 YFSETQ. The rearrangement uses TRBV5-1 and TRBJ2-7; 9 bases map to TRBD1. The sample consisted of blood. The clonotype was recovered from a human donor in good health. CDR3 sequence reads: CASSTGTGHYEQYF. The CDR3 DNA reads as TGCGCCAGCAGCACCGGGACAGGGCACTACGAGCAGTACTTC.